These 32 T cell receptor beta chains share one sample of origin, sequenced in a study of shared clonotypes between healthy human individuals. CD45RO-negative, CCR7-selected cells formed the naive CD8 fraction, which excluded terminally differentiated effector memory CD45RA+ cells. Profiling relied on immunoSEQ multiplex PCR, and the TCRdb table lists in-frame clones only, not all of them. The table lists about 800,000 clones, just over 95% of them singletons, with about 0.22% in the top ten. The sample comprised naive CD8+ T cells sorted from blood. The receptors were sampled from a man aged 25-45 years in good health.

The J gene is TRBJ1-5, the V gene TRBV4-3; TRBD1 is a possible D gene (5 bases). CDR1 and CDR2 (germline): LGHNA, YSLEER. V lost 5 bases and J lost 0, with 11 bases in between. CDR3 length: 15 residues. The CDR3 loop reads CASSDSRYSNQPQHF. CDR3 DNA: TGCGCCAGCAGCGACAGCCGCTATAGCAATCAGCCCCAGCATTTT.

V usage is TRBV5-4 and J usage is TRBJ2-7, with TRBD1 matching over 9 bases. Germline CDR1 SGHNT, CDR2 YYREEE (reference sequence). The V gene end was trimmed by 3 bases and the J gene end by 5 bases; junction bases not matched to a gene: 6. The CDR3 covers 14 residues. The CDR3 DNA reads TGTGCCAGCAGCTCCGGGACAGGGCCGAACGAGCAGTACTTC. Encoded protein: CASSSGTGPNEQYF. The full variable domain, in which reference TRBV5-4 and TRBJ2-7 provide the parts outside the CDR3, is ETGVTQSPTHLIKTRGQQVTLRCSSQSGHNTVSWYQQALGQGPQFIFQYYREEENGRGNFPPRFSGLQFPNYSSELNVNALELDDSALYLCASSSGTGPNEQYFGPGTRLTVT.

The table lists this clone with a few counts. The chain uses TRBV5-4 and TRBJ2-1; possibly TRBD2 for D (7 bases). CDR1 SGHNT and CDR2 YYREEE come from the germline V gene (reference sequence). The CDR3 runs to 14 residues. The ends were cut back, 7 bases at V and 6 bases at J, with 17 bases in the middle. This chain's CDR3 is CASGLGGRANEQFF. The CDR3 DNA is TGTGCCAGCGGTTTAGGGGGGAGGGCCAATGAGCAGTTCTTC.

The gene calls are TRBV5-6 and TRBJ2-7; TRBD2 matches 7 bases. Germline V gives CDR1 SGHDT, CDR2 YYEEEE. The CDR3 has 14 residues. The trim removed 4 bases at V and 2 bases at J, leaving 6 bases unmatched. The CDR3 sequence: CASSPGGAPYEQYF. In DNA form, the CDR3 reads TGTGCCAGCAGCCCGGGGGGTGCCCCCTACGAGCAGTACTTC.

This chain uses TRBV11-2 with TRBJ2-1; 13 nucleotides match TRBD2. The CDR3 has 15 amino acids. CDR1 and CDR2 from the germline V gene are SGHAT and FQNNGV. Unmatched junction bases numbered 3, after V lost 3 bases and J lost 7 bases. CDR3 amino acids: CASSFGTSGINEQFF. Here the CDR3 DNA reads TGTGCCAGCAGCTTTGGGACTAGCGGGATAAATGAGCAGTTCTTC.

The chain carries TRBV2 and TRBJ2-7; 14 nucleotides agree with TRBD2. The CDR3 spans 16 residues. The V gene end was trimmed by 6 bases and the J gene end by 2 bases; junction bases not matched to a gene: 6. The V gene's germline CDR1 is SNHLY and CDR2 FYNNEI. CDR3 bases: TGTGCCAGCAGCCCCTCGGGACTAGCGGGAGCCTACGAGCAGTACTTC. Translated, it gives CASSPSGLAGAYEQYF.

The chain carries TRBV11-1 and TRBJ2-7, with 9 bases fitting TRBD2. Germline CDR1 SGHAT, CDR2 FQDESV (reference sequence). With 5 bases clipped from V and 5 bases from J, the junction kept 10 bases outside the gene matches. This CDR3 contains 15 residues. CDR3 nucleotides: TGTGCCAGCAGCCGCGGGAGGGCCCACGTGAACGAGCAGTACTTC. Its translation is CASSRGRAHVNEQYF.

The V gene is TRBV5-4, the J gene TRBJ2-7; D is perhaps TRBD2 (5 bases). Germline V lookup: CDR1 SGHNT, CDR2 YYREEE (reference sequence). V gave up 1 base and J gave up 0 bases, with 11 bases separating them. This CDR3 is 15 amino acids long. The CDR3 nucleotides are TGTGCCAGCAGCTTGATCAGCGGTAGCTCCTACGAGCAGTACTTC. It yields the protein CASSLISGSSYEQYF.

J is TRBJ2-5 and V is TRBV29-1; D uncertain. The germline CDR1 and CDR2 sequences are SQVTM and ANQGSEA. The CDR3 spans 11 residues. Trimming pared 5 bases from V and 6 bases from J, leaving 10 bases between. The CDR3 DNA reads TGCAGCGTTCAAGCTTCTAAGACCCAGTACTTC. This codes for CSVQASKTQYF.

This chain connects TRBV29-1 to TRBJ2-2; D is unclear. CDR3 size: 13 residues. In germline, CDR1 is SQVTM, CDR2 ANQGSEA. Deletions cut 6 bases from V and 0 bases from J, with 8 bases between. The CDR3 region is CSVKPSNTGELFF. The CDR3 nucleotides are TGCAGCGTGAAACCGTCGAACACCGGGGAGCTGTTTTTT.

The V gene is TRBV5-4, the J gene TRBJ2-7; possible D gene TRBD2, 5 bases. The germline CDR1 and CDR2 sequences are SGHNT and YYREEE (reference sequence). CDR3 length equals 14 residues. V shed 4 bases and J shed 0 bases, with 11 bases lying between them. The CDR3 is CASSKKAVSYEQYF. CDR3 nucleotides: TGTGCCAGCAGCAAAAAAGCGGTCTCCTACGAGCAGTACTTC.

The rearrangement uses TRBV27 and TRBJ2-1, with D hard to call. The CDR3 is 14 amino acids. V was pared by 5 bases and J by 5 bases, with 13 bases between. The germline CDR1 and CDR2 sequences are MNHEY and SMNVEV (reference sequence). The CDR3 reads CASSASPAHNEQFF. In DNA, the CDR3 is TGTGCCAGCAGTGCAAGCCCGGCTCACAATGAGCAGTTCTTC.

This chain connects TRBV1 to TRBJ2-7; no check of the table's D call, TRBD1, against the DNA was made. TRBV1 is tagged as a pseudogene. The CDR3 totals 18 residues. The CDR3 region is CTSSPGTGATRSSYEQYF. The CDR3 DNA follows: TGCACCAGCAGCCCCGGGACAGGTGCAACCAGGAGCTCCTACGAGCAGTACTTC.

J is TRBJ2-1 and V is TRBV4-3, with 8 bases matching TRBD2. Per germline, CDR1 LGHNA and CDR2 YSLEER. Trimming cost V 1 base and J 2 bases; bases outside gene matches: 1. This CDR3 has 15 residues. This chain's CDR3 is CASSQGSGAYNEQFF. CDR3 nucleotide sequence: TGCGCCAGCAGCCAAGGTAGCGGGGCCTACAATGAGCAGTTCTTC.

V usage is TRBV5-8 and J usage is TRBJ2-6, with 9 positions matching TRBD1. CDR3 size: 17 residues. J lost 0 bases, V lost 5 bases, and 6 bases had no gene match. Germline V gene sequence: CDR1 SGHTS, CDR2 YDEGEE. The CDR3 DNA is TGTGCCAGCAGACCGGGACAGGGAATCTCTGGGGCCAACGTCCTGACTTTC. Translating gives CASRPGQGISGANVLTF.

V and J are TRBV7-6 and TRBJ2-2; no clear D gene. Trimming shortened V by 0 bases and J by 3 bases, and 11 bases separated the two germline ends. Germline V gene sequence: CDR1 SGHVS, CDR2 FNYEAQ. The CDR3 runs to 16 residues. In DNA, the CDR3 is TGTGCCAGCAGCTTAGCAGCGCTTCAATACACCGGGGAGCTGTTTTTT. It is translated as CASSLAALQYTGELFF.

V and J are TRBV29-1 and TRBJ1-5; 7 nucleotides match TRBD1. CDR1 and CDR2 (germline): SQVTM, ANQGSEA. The V segment lost 3 bases and the J segment 6 bases; nucleotides outside the gene matches: 11. The CDR3 covers 15 residues. Written as DNA, the CDR3 is TGCAGCGTTGATCTCGGGCGACAGGGAATTCAGCCCCAGCATTTT. Its translation is CSVDLGRQGIQPQHF.

This clone has only a few counts. V and J are TRBV2 and TRBJ2-7; D assignment may be TRBD1 or TRBD2 (5 bases each). V dropped 4 bases and J dropped 2 bases, with 15 bases sitting between them. CDR3 length: 15 residues. CDR1 and CDR2 from the germline V gene are SNHLY and FYNNEI. In nucleotides, the CDR3 is TGTGCCAGCAGTGTGGGGACGCATACTACCTACGAGCAGTACTTC. It codes for CASSVGTHTTYEQYF. Looking up the rest from reference TRBV2 and TRBJ2-7 gives the full variable domain: EPEVTQTPSHQVTQMGQEVILRCVPISNHLYFYWYRQILGQKVEFLVSFYNNEISEKSEIFDDQFSVERPDGSNFTLKIRSTKLEDSAMYFCASSVGTHTTYEQYFGPGTRLTVT.

The chain has TRBV28 and TRBJ1-2; 7 positions match TRBD1. With 0 bases clipped from V and 13 bases from J, the junction kept 11 bases outside the gene matches. The CDR3 loop spans 14 amino acids. Germline values: CDR1 MDHEN, CDR2 SYDVKM. This CDR3 is CASSLWSGQGTATF. CDR3 in DNA: TGTGCCAGCAGTTTATGGTCTGGGCAGGGGACAGCCACCTTC.

The chain combines TRBV27 with TRBJ1-4; 10 bases align to TRBD1. V lost 1 base to trimming and J lost 11 bases; unmatched junction nucleotides: 10. This CDR3 contains 16 residues. Germline V lookup: CDR1 MNHEY, CDR2 SMNVEV (reference sequence). The chain's CDR3 is CASSLFGTGTGDKLFF. In DNA form, the CDR3 reads TGTGCCAGCAGTTTATTCGGAACCGGGACAGGGGACAAACTGTTTTTT. Using reference TRBV27 and TRBJ1-4 for the parts outside the CDR3, the full variable domain is EAQVTQNPRYLITVTGKKLTVTCSQNMNHEYMSWYRQDPGLGLRQIYYSMNVEVTDKGDVPEGYKVSRKEKRNFPLILESPSPNQTSLYFCASSLFGTGTGDKLFFGSGTQLSVL.

This rearrangement joins TRBV7-8 to TRBJ2-1; D is unclear. The CDR3 is 14 amino acids. CDR1 is SGHVS and CDR2 is FQNEAQ in the germline V gene. The ends were cut back, 1 base at V and 7 bases at J, with 11 bases in the middle. Here the CDR3 DNA reads TGTGCCAGCAGCTTAGAGGACGTCGGGAATGAGCAGTTCTTC. This codes for CASSLEDVGNEQFF.

This chain uses TRBV4-1 with TRBJ2-7; D not resolved. The V and J ends lost 0 bases and 12 bases respectively, with 9 bases between them. Germline V gene lookup returns CDR1 MGHRA and CDR2 YSYEKL. CDR3 size: 11 residues. The CDR3 bases are TGCGCCAGCAGCCAAGATGAAGTTCGGTACTTC. It specifies CASSQDEVRYF.

This sequence joins TRBV11-2 and TRBJ1-1; D gene uncertain. CDR3 length equals 12 residues. The germline V gene has CDR1 SGHAT and CDR2 FQNNGV. The ends were cut back, 0 bases at V and 8 bases at J, with 7 bases in the middle. CDR3 DNA sequence: TGTGCCAGCAGCTTAGAGACCGCGGAAGCTTTCTTT. Its protein product is CASSLETAEAFF.

This clone has only one observation. The gene calls are TRBV27 and TRBJ2-7, with 10 bases aligning to TRBD2. Germline values: CDR1 MNHEY, CDR2 SMNVEV (reference sequence). This CDR3 contains 14 residues. J was trimmed by 3 bases and V by 5 bases; bases with no gene match: 4. As DNA, the CDR3 is TGTGCCAGCAGTCCCCTAGCGGGAGTCTACGAGCAGTACTTC. Its translation: CASSPLAGVYEQYF.

Worth noting for this clone: Other DNA sequences in this specimen translate into the identical CDR3. The rearrangement uses TRBV27 and TRBJ2-1, with TRBD2 matching over 10 bases. The CDR3 has 14 amino acids. Germline CDR1 reads MNHEY; CDR2 reads SMNVEV (reference sequence). V lost 4 bases to trimming and J lost 6 bases; unmatched junction nucleotides: 3. Here the CDR3 reads CASSSSGRGNEQFF. CDR3 nucleotide sequence: TGTGCCAGCAGTTCTAGCGGGAGAGGCAATGAGCAGTTCTTC.

V and J are TRBV6-1 and TRBJ1-5, with D perhaps TRBD1 (6 bases). The CDR3 sequence is 15 residues long. Trimming took 3 bases from V and 2 from J, leaving 11 bases between them. Germline V lookup: CDR1 MNHNS, CDR2 SASEGT. The CDR3 reads CASSDWTEGNQPQHF. The CDR3, as DNA: TGTGCCAGCAGTGATTGGACAGAAGGCAATCAGCCCCAGCATTTT.

This clone has only one observation. This same CDR3 is encoded by further DNA sequences in the sample. The V gene is TRBV7-9, the J gene TRBJ2-7; D remains ambiguous. Germline CDR1 and CDR2: SEHNR and FQNEAQ (reference sequence). The V end lost 3 bases, the J end lost 6 bases, and 9 bases lay between the germline ends. CDR3 size: 12 residues. Here the CDR3 DNA reads TGTGCCAGCAGCTTGCAAGAAGCCGAGCAGTACTTC. This encodes CASSLQEAEQYF.

This chain joins TRBV29-1 and TRBJ1-2; possible D gene TRBD1, 6 bases. Germline CDR1 SQVTM, CDR2 ANQGSEA. The CDR3 consists of 14 residues. V was cut by 4 bases and J by 9 bases, with 21 bases left in between. CDR3 DNA sequence: TGCAGCGTTGGCCCCTTCGGGCCTCAGGGGAGCTACACCTTC. Translated, it gives CSVGPFGPQGSYTF.

This chain uses TRBV28 with TRBJ2-7; D unresolved. CDR3 length: 11 amino acids. CDR1 MDHEN and CDR2 SYDVKM come from the germline V gene. V lost 6 bases and J 2 bases, leaving 5 bases between the germline ends. The CDR3 sequence is CASRETYEQYF. Here the CDR3 DNA reads TGTGCCAGCAGGGAGACCTACGAGCAGTACTTC.

CDR3 sequence (DNA): TGTGCCAGCACCCCCGGAGGGATGAACACTGAAGCTTTCTTT. Its translation is CASTPGGMNTEAFF. The V and J genes are TRBV9 and TRBJ1-1; D gene unclear. CDR1 is SGDLS, CDR2 YYNGEE, per germline. The CDR3 runs to 14 residues. V lost 6 bases, J lost 0 bases, and 12 bases lay in between.

The chain is built from TRBV27 and TRBJ2-7; 14 bases are a match to TRBD2. Trimming took 6 bases from V and 6 from J; bases not matched to a gene: 10. CDR1 MNHEY and CDR2 SMNVEV come from the germline V gene (reference sequence). The CDR3 sequence is 16 residues long. CDR3 DNA sequence: TGTGCCAGCAGCTTAGAGGGACTAGCGGGAGTTAGCGAGCAGTACTTC. It codes for CASSLEGLAGVSEQYF.

The rearrangement links TRBV25-1 to TRBJ2-1; D remains ambiguous. V lost 2 bases and J 5 bases, leaving 13 bases between the germline ends. From germline, CDR1 is MGHDK and CDR2 SYGVNS. This CDR3 has 15 residues. CDR3 region: CASSEKYGKDNEQFF. The CDR3 DNA follows: TGTGCCAGCAGTGAAAAATACGGAAAGGACAATGAGCAGTTCTTC.